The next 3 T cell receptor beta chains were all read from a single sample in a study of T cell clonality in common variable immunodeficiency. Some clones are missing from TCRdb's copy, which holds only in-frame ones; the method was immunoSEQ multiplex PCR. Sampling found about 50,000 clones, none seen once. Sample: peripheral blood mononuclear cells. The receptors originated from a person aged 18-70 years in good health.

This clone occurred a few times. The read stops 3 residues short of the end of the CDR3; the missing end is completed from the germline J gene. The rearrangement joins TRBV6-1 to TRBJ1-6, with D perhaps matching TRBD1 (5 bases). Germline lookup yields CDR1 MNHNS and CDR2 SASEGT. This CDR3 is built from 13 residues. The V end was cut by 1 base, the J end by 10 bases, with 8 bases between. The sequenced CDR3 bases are TGTGCCAGCAGTGAAGAGGGGCGATCACCC. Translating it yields CASSEEGRSP. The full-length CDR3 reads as CASSEEGRSPLHF.

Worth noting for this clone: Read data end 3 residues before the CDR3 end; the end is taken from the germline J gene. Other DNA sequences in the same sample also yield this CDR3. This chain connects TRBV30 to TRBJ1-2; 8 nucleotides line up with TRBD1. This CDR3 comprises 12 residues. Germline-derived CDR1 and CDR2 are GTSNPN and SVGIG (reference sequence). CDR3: CAWTPGGAGYTF. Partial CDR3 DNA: TGTGCCTGGACCCCAGGGGGCGCCGGC.

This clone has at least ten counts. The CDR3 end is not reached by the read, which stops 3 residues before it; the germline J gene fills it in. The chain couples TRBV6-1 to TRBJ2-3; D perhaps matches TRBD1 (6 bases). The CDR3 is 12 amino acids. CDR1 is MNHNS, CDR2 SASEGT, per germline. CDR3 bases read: TGTGCCAGCAGTGACAGGGGAGAGACG. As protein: CASSDRGET. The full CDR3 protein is CASSDRGETQYF.